This TCR beta chain was identified in a study of blood T cell repertoires in COVID-19. Study-wide context: The origin of the acute and convalescent COVID-19 samples was the United States, Italy and Spain. In each case, the material was cDNA or gDNA derived from T cells, B-cell-depleted T cells, or PBMCs.

Authors' data handling: Researchers report that nucleated cell counts were estimated from reference gene primer amplification. This table comes from immunoSEQ multiplex PCR, and its TCRdb copy is limited to in-frame clones, with some not included. The DNA was the basis for D and trimming; V, J and clone size are from that table. The sample lists around 260,000 clones; around 88% were seen once. V was cut by 3 bases and J by 6 bases, with 6 bases left in between. The CDR3 has 12 amino acids. The chain couples TRBV12-3 or TRBV12-4 to TRBJ1-5; D is unclear. The TCR originated in a man between 25 and 39 years old with acute or convalescent COVID-19. Sequenced material: peripheral blood. This chain's CDR3 is CASSFYLQPQHF. Here the CDR3 DNA reads TGTGCCAGCAGTTTTTATCTTCAGCCCCAGCATTTT.